The 8 T cell receptor beta chains given below trace back to one sample, sequenced in a study of breast tumors, draining lymph nodes, adjacent tissues. Breast cancer patients provided tissue from their axillary draining lymph nodes. In TCRdb, the multiplex PCR reads were re-called with MiXCR into one record per CDR3 protein. The data contain over 100,000 distinct CDR3 sequences, 20% to 25% of them singletons. The sequencing sample was made of axillary lymph node tissue. Receptors originate from a female donor with breast cancer. Some clones in this sample may be carry-over from other donors' samples.

In this sample, this clonotype turned up many times. The chain carries TRBV6-1 and TRBJ2-3; TRBD2 matches 12 bases. Germline V gene sequence: CDR1 MNHNS, CDR2 SASEGT. Losses at the gene ends were 5 bases for V and 2 bases for J; bases not matched to a gene: 5. The CDR3 totals 16 residues. This CDR3 reads CASSPTSGGYTDTQYF. The CDR3 DNA reads TGTGCCAGCAGTCCGACTAGCGGGGGATACACAGATACGCAGTATTTT.

A note on this clonotype: A read error is likely, as this CDR3 ends without the conserved phenylalanine or tryptophan. This chain connects TRBV2 to TRBJ2-2; 8 nucleotides line up with TRBD2. Germline-derived CDR1 and CDR2 are SNHLY and FYNNEI. The CDR3 loop spans 14 amino acids. Unmatched junction bases numbered 0, after V lost 5 bases and J lost 1 base. CDR3 sequence (DNA): TGTGCCAGCAGTAGCGGGAGGAACACCGGGGAGCTGTTTTCT. This encodes CASSSGRNTGELFS.

This clonotype was recorded at least ten times. The chain uses TRBV7-8 and TRBJ2-7; 13 positions agree with TRBD2. The junction had 11 bases not matched to a gene; V was cut back by 5 bases and J by 7 bases. The CDR3 is 16 residues long. CDR1 and CDR2 from the germline V gene are SGHVS and FQNEAQ. CDR3 bases: TGTGCCAGCAGCAAAACCGGGACTAGCGGGACCATGGAGCAGTACTTC. It specifies CASSKTGTSGTMEQYF.

With respect to this clonotype: A read error may produce the germline difference seen at one junction end. The chain couples TRBV9 to TRBJ2-7; D might be TRBD1 or TRBD2, each matching 5 bases. From germline, CDR1 is SGDLS and CDR2 YYNGEE. CDR3 length: 16 residues. The CDR3 nucleotides are TGTGCCAGTAGCGTAGGGGATGGACCAAGAGTCTGGGAGCAGTACTTC. Amino acid sequence: CASSVGDGPRVWEQYF.

This clonotype occurred many times. The rearrangement links TRBV20-1 to TRBJ2-1, with 9 bases aligning to TRBD2. CDR1 and CDR2 from the germline V gene are DFQATT and SNEGSKA (reference sequence). CDR3 length equals 16 residues. The J segment lost 7 bases and the V segment lost 1 base, leaving 11 bases of the junction unmatched. As DNA, the CDR3 is TGCAGTGCTAGAGCGGCGGGAGGGCCGACTTGGAATGAGCAGTTCTTC. Translating gives CSARAAGGPTWNEQFF.

This clonotype has at least ten counts. This chain connects TRBV27 to TRBJ2-7; tentatively, D is TRBD1 (5 bases). The V gene lost 2 bases and the J gene lost 1 base, with 9 bases spanning the gap. The CDR3 has 14 amino acids. In germline, CDR1 is MNHEY, CDR2 SMNVEV (reference sequence). The CDR3 region is CASSLQGNSYEQYF. In DNA form, the CDR3 reads TGTGCCAGCAGTTTACAGGGCAATTCCTACGAGCAGTACTTC.

This clonotype was counted ten times or more. The rearrangement joins TRBV7-8 to TRBJ2-7, with a tentative D call TRBD2 (7 bases). V lost 5 bases, J lost 2 bases, and 13 bases lay in between. The length of the CDR3 is 14 residues. The germline CDR1 and CDR2 sequences are SGHVS and FQNEAQ. The CDR3, as DNA: TGTGCCAGCAGCAAGAGGGGGGGGACCTACGAGCAGTACTTC. Its protein is CASSKRGGTYEQYF.

This clonotype has a count of ten or more. This chain joins TRBV11-2 and TRBJ2-7, with 8 bases that match TRBD1. Germline lookup yields CDR1 SGHAT and CDR2 FQNNGV. The V and J ends lost 2 bases and 2 bases, in that order; junction bases with no gene match: 2. CDR3 length: 14 residues. CDR3 coding DNA: TGTGCCAGCAGCTTAAACAGGGGGACCTACGAGCAGTACTTC. Its translation: CASSLNRGTYEQYF.